One TCR beta chain is described in this entry. The specificity of this receptor is unknown. Base qualities are not provided; no much larger clone lies one nucleotide away. The germline V end is reduced by 1 base and the J end by 15 bases; junction bases left unmatched: 7. As encoded in the germline V gene, CDR1 is SGHTA while CDR2 is FQGNSA. Reading from cysteine to phenylalanine, the CDR3 counts 14 amino acids. Of the read, only the CDR3 DNA is kept; its 42 bases are in frame from base 1. This entry belongs to a study of lymphopenia after photon versus proton radiotherapy (dated by TCRdb to about 2019). General notes on the study: The study compared the immunological effects of photon versus proton radiation therapy in patients with gastrointestinal tumors who developed high-grade lymphopenia. The cohort included approximately 18 patients with gastrointestinal tumors who developed lymphopenia after receiving either photon or proton therapy. The study aimed to characterize how the two radiation modalities differ in their impact on the immune system. What the research found in general, with its limitations: Proton-treated patients stayed relatively stable during treatment, while photon-treated patients lost naive T cells and TCR diversity and gained effector/memory populations. Across the cohort, an inverse correlation was found between a larger post-nadir drop in TCR diversity and overall survival time among patients who died. After the lymphocyte count nadir, repertoires from photon-treated patients showed oligoclonal expansion, particularly of CD8+ Temra cells, and this expansion drove the decline in diversity. The authors looked at the survival association only in patients who died, and they framed better survival with proton therapy as a possibility rather than a demonstrated result.

Library preparation used the immunoSEQ multiplex PCR assay. T cell repertoires were profiled with deep sequencing of rearranged TCR beta loci together with multiparametric flow cytometry. Here the immuneACCESS table is served through TCRdb, limited to in-frame sequences with V and J called. Missing clones are a known gap in these copies; in checked studies unresolved V genes cover under half, and the rest lacks a known reason. In this sample the table shows about 12,000 clones, more than 80% of which occur a single time. The top ten clones comprise 3.3% of the sample. The starting material was peripheral blood, obtained from a patient treated with proton-based radiotherapy. The clonotype originates from a man aged 55-75 years with pancreatic cancer. The chain links TRBV7-2 with TRBJ2-4; 12 central bases correspond to TRBD2. The base sequence is TGTGCCAGCAGCTTAGATCCGACTAGCGGGAGTTGGTACTTC. Its amino acids are CASSLDPTSGSWYF.